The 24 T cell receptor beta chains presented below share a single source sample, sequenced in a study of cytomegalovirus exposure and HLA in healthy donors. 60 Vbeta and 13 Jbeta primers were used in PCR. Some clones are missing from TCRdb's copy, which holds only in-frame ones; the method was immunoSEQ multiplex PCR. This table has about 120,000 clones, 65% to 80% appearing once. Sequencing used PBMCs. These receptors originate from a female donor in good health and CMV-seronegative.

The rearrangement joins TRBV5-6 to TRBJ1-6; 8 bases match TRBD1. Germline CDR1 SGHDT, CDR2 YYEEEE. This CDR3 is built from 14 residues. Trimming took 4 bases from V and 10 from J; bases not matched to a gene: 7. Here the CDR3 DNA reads TGTGCCAGCAGCAAAGGACAGGGCGGATCACCCCTCCACTTT. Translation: CASSKGQGGSPLHF.

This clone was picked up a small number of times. In nucleotides, the CDR3 is TGTGCCATCACCCGGCAGGGAGGACCTGGAAACACCATATATTTT. It specifies CAITRQGGPGNTIYF. The genes are TRBV10-3 and TRBJ1-3, with a possible D match to TRBD1 (5 bases). This CDR3 has 15 residues. Germline V gives CDR1 ENHRY, CDR2 SYGVKD. V lost 7 bases to trimming and J lost 2 bases, with 15 bases between them.

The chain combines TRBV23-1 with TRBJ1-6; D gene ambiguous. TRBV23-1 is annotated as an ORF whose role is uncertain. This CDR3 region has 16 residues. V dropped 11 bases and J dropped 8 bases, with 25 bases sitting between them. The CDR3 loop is CAGGKVEVVYHSPLHF. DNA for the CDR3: TGCGCCGGTGGTAAAGTGGAGGTGGTTTACCATTCACCCCTCCACTTT.

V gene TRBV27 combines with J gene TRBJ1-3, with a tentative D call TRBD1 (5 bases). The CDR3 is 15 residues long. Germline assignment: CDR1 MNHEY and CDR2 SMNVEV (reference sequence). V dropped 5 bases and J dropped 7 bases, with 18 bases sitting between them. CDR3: CASSPIGGYWNTIYF. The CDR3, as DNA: TGTGCCAGCAGTCCTATCGGGGGTTATTGGAACACCATATATTTT.

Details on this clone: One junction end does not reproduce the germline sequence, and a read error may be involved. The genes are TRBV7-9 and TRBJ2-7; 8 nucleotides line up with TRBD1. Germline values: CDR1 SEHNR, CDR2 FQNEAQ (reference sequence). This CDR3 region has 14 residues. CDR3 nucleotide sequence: TGTTCCAGCAGCTCGGACAGGGATTTCTACGAGCAGTACTTC. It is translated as CSSSSDRDFYEQYF.

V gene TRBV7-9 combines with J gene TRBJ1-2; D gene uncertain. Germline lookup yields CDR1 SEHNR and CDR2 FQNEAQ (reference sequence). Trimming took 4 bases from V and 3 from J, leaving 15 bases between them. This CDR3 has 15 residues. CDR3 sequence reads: CASSYDTVVYYGYTF. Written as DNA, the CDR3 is TGTGCCAGCAGCTACGACACAGTCGTTTACTATGGCTACACCTTC.

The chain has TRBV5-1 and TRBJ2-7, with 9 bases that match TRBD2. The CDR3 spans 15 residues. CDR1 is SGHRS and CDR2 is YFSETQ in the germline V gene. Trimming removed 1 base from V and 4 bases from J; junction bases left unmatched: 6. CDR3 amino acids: CASSLSTSGPYEQYF. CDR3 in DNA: TGCGCCAGCAGCTTGTCGACTAGCGGTCCTTACGAGCAGTACTTC.

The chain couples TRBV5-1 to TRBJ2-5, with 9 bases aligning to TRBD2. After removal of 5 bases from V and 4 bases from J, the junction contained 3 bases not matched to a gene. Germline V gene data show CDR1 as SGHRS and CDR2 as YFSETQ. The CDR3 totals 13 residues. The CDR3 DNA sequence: TGCGCCAGCAGTCAGCGGGGGGCAGAGACCCAGTACTTC. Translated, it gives CASSQRGAETQYF.

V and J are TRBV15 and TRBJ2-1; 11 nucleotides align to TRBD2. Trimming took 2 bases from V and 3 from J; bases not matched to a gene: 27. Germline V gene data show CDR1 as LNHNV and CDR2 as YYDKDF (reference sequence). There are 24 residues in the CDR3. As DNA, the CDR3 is TGTGCCACCAGCAGAAAGCCCGGTCCCGGGTGGCTAGCGGGGGGCCGTGGCTTCTACAATGAGCAGTTCTTC. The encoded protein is CATSRKPGPGWLAGGRGFYNEQFF.

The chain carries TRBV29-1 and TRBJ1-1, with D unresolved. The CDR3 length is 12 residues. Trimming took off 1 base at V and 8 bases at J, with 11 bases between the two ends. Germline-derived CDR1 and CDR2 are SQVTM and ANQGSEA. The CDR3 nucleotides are TGCAGCGTTGAAGGGCGGGGATCAGAAGCTTTCTTT. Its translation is CSVEGRGSEAFF.

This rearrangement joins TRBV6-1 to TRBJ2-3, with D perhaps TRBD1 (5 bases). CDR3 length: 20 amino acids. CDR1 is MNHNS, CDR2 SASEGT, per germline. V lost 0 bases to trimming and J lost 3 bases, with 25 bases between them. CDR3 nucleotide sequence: TGTGCCAGCAGTGAAGCGTTCCTACAGGTAAACTCCTACTTGACAGATACGCAGTATTTT. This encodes CASSEAFLQVNSYLTDTQYF.

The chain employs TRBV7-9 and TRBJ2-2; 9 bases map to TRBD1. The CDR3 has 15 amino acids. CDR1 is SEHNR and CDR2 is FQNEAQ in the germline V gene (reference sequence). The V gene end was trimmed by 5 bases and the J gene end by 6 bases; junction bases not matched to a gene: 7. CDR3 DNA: TGTGCCAGCAGCAGCCGGGACAGGGAAGCCGGGGAGCTGTTTTTT. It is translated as CASSSRDREAGELFF.

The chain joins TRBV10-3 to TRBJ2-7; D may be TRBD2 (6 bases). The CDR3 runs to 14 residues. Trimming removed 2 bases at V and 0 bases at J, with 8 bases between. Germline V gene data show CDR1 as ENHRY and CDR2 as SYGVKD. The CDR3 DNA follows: TGTGCCATCAGTGAGGGGAGGAGCTCCTACGAGCAGTACTTC. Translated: CAISEGRSSYEQYF.

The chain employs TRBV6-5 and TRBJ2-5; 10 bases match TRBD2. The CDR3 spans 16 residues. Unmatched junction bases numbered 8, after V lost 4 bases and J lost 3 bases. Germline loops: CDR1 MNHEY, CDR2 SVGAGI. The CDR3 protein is CASSSQRGGREETQYF. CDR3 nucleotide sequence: TGTGCCAGCAGTTCCCAGCGGGGGGGCCGTGAAGAGACCCAGTACTTC.

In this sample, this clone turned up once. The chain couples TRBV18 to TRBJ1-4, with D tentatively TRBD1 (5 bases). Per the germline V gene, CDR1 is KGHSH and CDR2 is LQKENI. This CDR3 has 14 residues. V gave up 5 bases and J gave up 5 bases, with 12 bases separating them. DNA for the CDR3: TGTGCCAGCTCAGTCCGGAGGGGAAATGAAAAACTGTTTTTT. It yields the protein CASSVRRGNEKLFF.

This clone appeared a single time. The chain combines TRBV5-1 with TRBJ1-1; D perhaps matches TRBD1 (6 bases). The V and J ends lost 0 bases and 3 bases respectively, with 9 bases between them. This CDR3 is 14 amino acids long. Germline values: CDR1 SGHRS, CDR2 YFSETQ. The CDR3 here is CASSLDRADTEAFF. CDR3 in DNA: TGCGCCAGCAGCTTGGACAGGGCGGACACTGAAGCTTTCTTT.

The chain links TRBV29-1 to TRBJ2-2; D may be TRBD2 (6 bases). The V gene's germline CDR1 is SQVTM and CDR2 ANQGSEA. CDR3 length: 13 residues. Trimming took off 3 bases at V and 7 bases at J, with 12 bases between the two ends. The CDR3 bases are TGCAGCGTTGAGAAAGGGAGGATCGGGGAGCTGTTTTTT. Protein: CSVEKGRIGELFF.

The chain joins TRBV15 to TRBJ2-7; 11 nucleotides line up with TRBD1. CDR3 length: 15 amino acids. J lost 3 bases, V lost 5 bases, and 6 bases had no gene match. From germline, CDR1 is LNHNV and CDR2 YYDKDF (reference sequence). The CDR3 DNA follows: TGTGCCACCAGCTTCGGGACAGGGGGGTTCTACGAGCAGTACTTC. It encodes CATSFGTGGFYEQYF.

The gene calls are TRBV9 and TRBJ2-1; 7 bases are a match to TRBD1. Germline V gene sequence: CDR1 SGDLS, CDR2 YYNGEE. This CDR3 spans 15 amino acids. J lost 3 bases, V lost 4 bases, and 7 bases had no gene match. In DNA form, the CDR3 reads TGTGCCAGCAGCATTGAGGGGGCGGGCTACAATGAGCAGTTCTTC. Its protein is CASSIEGAGYNEQFF.

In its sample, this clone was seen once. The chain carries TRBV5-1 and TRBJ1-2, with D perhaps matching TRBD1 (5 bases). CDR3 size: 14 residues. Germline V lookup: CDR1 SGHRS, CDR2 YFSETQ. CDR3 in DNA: TGCTCTCCTTTCAAGCAAGGGGCGTCGAAAGGCTACACCTTC. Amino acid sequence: CSPFKQGASKGYTF.

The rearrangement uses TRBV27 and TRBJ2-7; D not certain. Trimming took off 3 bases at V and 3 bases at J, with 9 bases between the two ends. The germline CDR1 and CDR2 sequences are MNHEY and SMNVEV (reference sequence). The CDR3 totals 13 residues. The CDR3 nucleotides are TGTGCCAGCAGTTTCAGGTCAGGCTACGAGCAGTACTTC. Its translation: CASSFRSGYEQYF.

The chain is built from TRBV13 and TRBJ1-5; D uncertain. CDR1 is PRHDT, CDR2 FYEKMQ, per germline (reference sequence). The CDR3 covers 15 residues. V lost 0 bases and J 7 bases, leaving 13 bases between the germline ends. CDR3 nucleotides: TGTGCCAGCAGCTTAGGACGAGGAAACGTACAGCCCCAGCATTTT. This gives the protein CASSLGRGNVQPQHF.

CDR3 region: CASSLGQGGIGGYTF. In DNA form, the CDR3 reads TGTGCCAGCAGCTTGGGACAGGGGGGAATCGGGGGCTACACCTTC. This chain joins TRBV5-8 and TRBJ1-2; 9 bases fit TRBD1. The germline gives CDR1 SGHTS, CDR2 YDEGEE. The CDR3 totals 15 residues. Trimming removed 0 bases from V and 8 bases from J; junction bases left unmatched: 8.

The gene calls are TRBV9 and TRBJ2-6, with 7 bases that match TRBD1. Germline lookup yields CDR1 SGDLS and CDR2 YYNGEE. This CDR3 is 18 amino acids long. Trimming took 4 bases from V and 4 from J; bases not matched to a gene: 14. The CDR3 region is CASSPLTGTRLGANVLTF. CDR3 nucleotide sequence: TGTGCCAGCAGCCCTCTGACAGGGACCCGGCTGGGGGCCAACGTCCTGACTTTC.